The T cell receptor (beta chain) described here comes from a study of cytomegalovirus exposure and HLA in healthy donors. Study-wide background: Previous work identified some 120 million unique TCR beta sequences from around 180 million T cells.

With respect to this clone: No antigen is known for it.

In the PCR, 60 Vbeta and 13 Jbeta primers were used. Sequenced by immunoSEQ multiplex PCR; TCRdb stores in-frame clones only, minus some. The table lists 45,000 to 65,000 clones. The V gene end was trimmed by 5 bases and the J gene end by 10 bases; junction bases not matched to a gene: 17. Germline V CDR1 and CDR2: SEHNR, FQNEAQ (reference sequence). There are 17 residues in the CDR3. Findings of the study overall: Per a later analysis, 16,951 TCR beta sequences showed association with HLA alleles at 0.05 false discovery rate.

The J gene is TRBJ2-1, the V gene TRBV7-9; 10 positions agree with TRBD2. The sample was PBMCs. The sequence was collected from a young man in good health and CMV-seropositive. The CDR3 spells CASSRPPKAGGPREQFF. The CDR3 DNA follows: TGTGCCAGCAGCCGGCCCCCAAAAGCGGGAGGGCCTCGAGAGCAGTTCTTC.